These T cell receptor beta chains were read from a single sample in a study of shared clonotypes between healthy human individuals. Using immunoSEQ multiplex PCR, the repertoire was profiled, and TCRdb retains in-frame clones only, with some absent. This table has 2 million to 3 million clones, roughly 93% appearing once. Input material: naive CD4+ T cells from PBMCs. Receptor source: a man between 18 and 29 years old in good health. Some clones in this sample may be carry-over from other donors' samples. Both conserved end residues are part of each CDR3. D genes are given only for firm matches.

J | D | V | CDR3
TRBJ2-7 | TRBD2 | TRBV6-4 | CASPEGTSGRYEQYF
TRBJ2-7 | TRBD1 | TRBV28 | CASSYRGLTYEQYF
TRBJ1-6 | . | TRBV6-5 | CASRSDGKKNSPLHF
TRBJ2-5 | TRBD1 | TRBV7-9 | CASSFHRGEETQYF
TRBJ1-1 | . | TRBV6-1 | CASTPRGGQAEAFF
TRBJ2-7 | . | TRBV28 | CASSLLDIYEQYF
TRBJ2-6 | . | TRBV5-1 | CASSVNTVSGANVLTF
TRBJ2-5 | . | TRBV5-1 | CASRPVGTQETQYF
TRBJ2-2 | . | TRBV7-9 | CASSFDLNTGELFF
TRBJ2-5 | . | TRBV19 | CASSIAGRHLAPGAQYF
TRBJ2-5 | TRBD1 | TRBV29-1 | CSARDRGRWETQYF
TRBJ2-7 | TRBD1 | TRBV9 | CASSRYGDRVYEQYF
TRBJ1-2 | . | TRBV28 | CASRENSYGYTF
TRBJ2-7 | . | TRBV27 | CASSLSWDTAGEQYF
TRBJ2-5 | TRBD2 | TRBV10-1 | CASSAHSGSQETQYF
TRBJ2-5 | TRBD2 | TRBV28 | CASSPLSGGRGQETQYF
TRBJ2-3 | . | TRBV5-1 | CASQFGRGTDTQYF
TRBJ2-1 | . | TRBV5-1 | CASSRPGGVHNEQFF
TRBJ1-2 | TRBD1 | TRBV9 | CASSPGTGGDYGYTF
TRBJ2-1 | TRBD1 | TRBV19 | CASTTQQGMEQFF
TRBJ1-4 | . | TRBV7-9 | CASSSSLRGTNEKLFF
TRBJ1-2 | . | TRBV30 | CAWSVKGGYGYTF
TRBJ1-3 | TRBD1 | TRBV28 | CASSDRVRTYF
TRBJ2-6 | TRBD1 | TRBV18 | CASSPQAIGTGGFGANVLTF
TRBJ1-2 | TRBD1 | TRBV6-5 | CASSSAGTGYGYTF
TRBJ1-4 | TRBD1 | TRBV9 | CASSVEGRTGQEKLFF
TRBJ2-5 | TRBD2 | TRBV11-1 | CASSSPGGGGTETQYF
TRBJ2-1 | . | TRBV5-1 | CASSLEGALWSEQFF
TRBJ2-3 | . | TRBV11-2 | CASSSGFSAGTDTQYF
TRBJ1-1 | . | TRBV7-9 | CASSSQSGAGTEAFF
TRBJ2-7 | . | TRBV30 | CAWMMTPPFSYEQYF
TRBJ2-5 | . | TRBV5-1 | CASSRDGYQETQYF
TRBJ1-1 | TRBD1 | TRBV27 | CASRTTGRIGQAFF
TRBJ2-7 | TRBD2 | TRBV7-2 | CASSLVSGGYEQYF
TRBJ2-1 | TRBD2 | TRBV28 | CASTETSGHYNEQFF
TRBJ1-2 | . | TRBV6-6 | CASSYSGTSMGYTF
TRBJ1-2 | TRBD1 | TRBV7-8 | CASSLDMTGDHTF
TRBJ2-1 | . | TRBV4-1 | CASSQSPGGQSYNEQFF
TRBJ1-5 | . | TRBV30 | CAWTADSNQPQHF
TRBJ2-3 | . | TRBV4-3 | CASSQESGGTQYF
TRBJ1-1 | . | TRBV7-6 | CASSLGGDREAFF
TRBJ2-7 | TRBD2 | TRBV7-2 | CASSLSSGRVLDEQYF